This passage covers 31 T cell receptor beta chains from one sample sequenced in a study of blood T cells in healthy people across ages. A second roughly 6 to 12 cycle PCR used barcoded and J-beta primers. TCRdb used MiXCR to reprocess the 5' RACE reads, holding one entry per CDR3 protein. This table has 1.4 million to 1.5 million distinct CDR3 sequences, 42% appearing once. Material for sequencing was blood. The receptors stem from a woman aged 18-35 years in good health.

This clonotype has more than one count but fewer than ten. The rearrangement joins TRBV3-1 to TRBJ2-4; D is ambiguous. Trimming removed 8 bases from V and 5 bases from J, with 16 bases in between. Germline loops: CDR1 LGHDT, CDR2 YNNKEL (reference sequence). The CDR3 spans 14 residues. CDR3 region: CASLSSGDQNIQYF. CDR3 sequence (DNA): TGTGCCAGCCTGAGCTCCGGTGATCAAAACATTCAGTACTTC.

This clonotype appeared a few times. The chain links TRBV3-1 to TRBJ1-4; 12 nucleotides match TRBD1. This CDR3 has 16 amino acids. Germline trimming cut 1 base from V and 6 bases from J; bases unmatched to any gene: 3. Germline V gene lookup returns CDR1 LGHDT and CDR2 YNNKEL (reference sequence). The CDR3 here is CASSQGGTGGYEKLFF. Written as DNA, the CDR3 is TGTGCCAGCAGCCAAGGCGGGACAGGGGGCTATGAAAAACTGTTTTTT.

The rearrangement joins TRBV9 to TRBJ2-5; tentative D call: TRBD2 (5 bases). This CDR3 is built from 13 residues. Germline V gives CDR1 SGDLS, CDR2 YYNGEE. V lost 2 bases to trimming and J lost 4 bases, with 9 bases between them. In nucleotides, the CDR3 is TGTGCCAGCAGCGTTTCTGCGGGAGAGACCCAGTACTTC. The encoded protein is CASSVSAGETQYF.

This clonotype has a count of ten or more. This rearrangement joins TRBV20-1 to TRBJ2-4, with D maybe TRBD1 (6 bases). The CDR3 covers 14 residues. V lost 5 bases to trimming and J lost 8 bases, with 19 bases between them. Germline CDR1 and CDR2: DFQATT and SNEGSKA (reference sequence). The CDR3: CSAQMGTGSDIQYF. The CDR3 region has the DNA TGCAGTGCTCAGATGGGCACAGGGTCGGACATTCAGTACTTC.

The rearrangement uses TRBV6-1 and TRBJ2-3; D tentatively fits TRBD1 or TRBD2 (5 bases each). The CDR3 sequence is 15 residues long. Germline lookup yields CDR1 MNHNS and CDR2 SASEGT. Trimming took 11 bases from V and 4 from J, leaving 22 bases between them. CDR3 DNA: TGTGCCGAATCCCCCGGCTATCGAGGGGCAGATACGCAGTATTTT. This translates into CAESPGYRGADTQYF.

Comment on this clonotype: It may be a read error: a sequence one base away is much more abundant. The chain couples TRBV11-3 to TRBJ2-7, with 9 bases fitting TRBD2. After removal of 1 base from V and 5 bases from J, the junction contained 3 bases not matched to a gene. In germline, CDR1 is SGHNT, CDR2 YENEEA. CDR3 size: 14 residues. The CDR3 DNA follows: TGTGCCAGCAGCTTAGGACTAGCGGCAAACGAGCAGTACTTC. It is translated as CASSLGLAANEQYF. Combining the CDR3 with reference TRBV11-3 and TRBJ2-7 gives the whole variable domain EAGVVQSPRYKIIEKKQPVAFWCNPISGHNTLYWYLQNLGQGPELLIRYENEEAVDDSQLPKDRFSAERLKGVDSTLKIQPAELGDSAVYLCASSLGLAANEQYFGPGTRLTVT.

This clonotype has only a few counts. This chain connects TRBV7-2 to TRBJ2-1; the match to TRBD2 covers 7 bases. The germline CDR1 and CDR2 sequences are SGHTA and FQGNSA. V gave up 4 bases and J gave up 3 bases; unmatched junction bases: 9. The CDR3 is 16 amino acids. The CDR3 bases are TGTGCCAGCAGCTCCGGAGGGCTAGCGGTCTACAATGAGCAGTTCTTC. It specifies CASSSGGLAVYNEQFF.

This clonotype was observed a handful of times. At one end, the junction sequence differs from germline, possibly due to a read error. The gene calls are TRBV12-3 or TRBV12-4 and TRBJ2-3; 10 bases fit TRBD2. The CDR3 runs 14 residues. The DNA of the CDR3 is TGTGCCAGCAGATTAGCGGGAGGTGTAGATACGCAGTATTTT. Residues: CASRLAGGVDTQYF.

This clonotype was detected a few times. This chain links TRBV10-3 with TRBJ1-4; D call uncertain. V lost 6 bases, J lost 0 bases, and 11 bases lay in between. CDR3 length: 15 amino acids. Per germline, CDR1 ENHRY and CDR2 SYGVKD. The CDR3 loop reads CAISPATSTNEKLFF. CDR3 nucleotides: TGTGCCATCAGCCCTGCAACGTCAACTAATGAAAAACTGTTTTTT.

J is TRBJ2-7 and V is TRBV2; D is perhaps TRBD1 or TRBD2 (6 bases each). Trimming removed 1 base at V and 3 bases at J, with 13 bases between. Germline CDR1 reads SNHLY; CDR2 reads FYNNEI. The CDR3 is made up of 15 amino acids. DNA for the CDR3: TGTGCCAGCAGTGAAGGCGGGACACAAATCTACGAGCAGTACTTC. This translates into CASSEGGTQIYEQYF.

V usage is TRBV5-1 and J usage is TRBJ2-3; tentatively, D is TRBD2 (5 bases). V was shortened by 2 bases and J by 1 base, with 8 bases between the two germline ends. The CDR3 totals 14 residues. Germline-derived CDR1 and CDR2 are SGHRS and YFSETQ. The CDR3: CASSFGERTDTQYF. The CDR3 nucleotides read TGCGCCAGCAGCTTCGGGGAACGCACAGATACGCAGTATTTT.

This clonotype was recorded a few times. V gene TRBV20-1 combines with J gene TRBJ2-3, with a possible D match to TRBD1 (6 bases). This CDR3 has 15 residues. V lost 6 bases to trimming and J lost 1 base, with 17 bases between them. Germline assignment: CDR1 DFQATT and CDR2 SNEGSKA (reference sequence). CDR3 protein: CSAPDRTAGTDTQYF. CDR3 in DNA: TGCAGTGCCCCCGATCGGACAGCCGGCACAGATACGCAGTATTTT.

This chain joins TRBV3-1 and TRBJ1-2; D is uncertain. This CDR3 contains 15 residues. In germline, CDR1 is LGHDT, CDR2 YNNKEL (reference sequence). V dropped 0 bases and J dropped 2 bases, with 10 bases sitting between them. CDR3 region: CASSQDWRENYGYTF. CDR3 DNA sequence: TGTGCCAGCAGCCAAGATTGGAGAGAAAACTATGGCTACACCTTC.

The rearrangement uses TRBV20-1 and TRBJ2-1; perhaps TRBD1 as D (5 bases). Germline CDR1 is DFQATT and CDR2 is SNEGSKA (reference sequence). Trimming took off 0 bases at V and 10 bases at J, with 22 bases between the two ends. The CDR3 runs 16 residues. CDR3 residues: CSARDLDMGSSSEQFF. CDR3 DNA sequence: TGCAGTGCTAGAGATCTGGACATGGGGTCCTCCAGCGAGCAGTTCTTC.

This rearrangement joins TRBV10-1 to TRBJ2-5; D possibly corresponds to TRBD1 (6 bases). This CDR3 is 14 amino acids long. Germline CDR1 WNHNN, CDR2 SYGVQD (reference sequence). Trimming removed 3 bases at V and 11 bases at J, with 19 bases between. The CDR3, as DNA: TGCGCCAGCAGTGACTGGCAGGGGAACAATGAGCAGTACTTC. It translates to CASSDWQGNNEQYF.

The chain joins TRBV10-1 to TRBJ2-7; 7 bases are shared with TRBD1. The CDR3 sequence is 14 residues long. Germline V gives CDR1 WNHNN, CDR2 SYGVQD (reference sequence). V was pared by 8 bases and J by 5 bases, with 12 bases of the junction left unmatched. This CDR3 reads CASGETDRAHEQYF. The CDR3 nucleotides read TGCGCCAGCGGAGAGACCGACAGGGCCCACGAGCAGTACTTC.

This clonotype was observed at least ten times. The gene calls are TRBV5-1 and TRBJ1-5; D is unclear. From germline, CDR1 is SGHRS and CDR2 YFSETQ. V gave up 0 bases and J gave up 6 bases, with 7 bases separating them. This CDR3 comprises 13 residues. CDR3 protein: CASSLEGFQPQHF. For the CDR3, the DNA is TGCGCCAGCAGCTTGGAAGGGTTTCAGCCCCAGCATTTT.

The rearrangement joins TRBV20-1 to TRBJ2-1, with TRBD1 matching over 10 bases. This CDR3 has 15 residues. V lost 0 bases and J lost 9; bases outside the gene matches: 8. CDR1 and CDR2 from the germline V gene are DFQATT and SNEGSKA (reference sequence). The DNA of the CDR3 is TGCAGTGCTAGAGATCAGGGACAGGGGAAGGCTGAGCAGTTCTTC. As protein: CSARDQGQGKAEQFF.

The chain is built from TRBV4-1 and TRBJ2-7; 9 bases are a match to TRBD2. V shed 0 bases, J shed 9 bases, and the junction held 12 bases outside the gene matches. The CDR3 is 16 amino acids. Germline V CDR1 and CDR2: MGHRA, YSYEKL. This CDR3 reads CASSQDSRGGLNGQYF. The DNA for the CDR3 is TGCGCCAGCAGCCAAGATTCGCGGGGGGGCCTTAACGGGCAGTACTTC.

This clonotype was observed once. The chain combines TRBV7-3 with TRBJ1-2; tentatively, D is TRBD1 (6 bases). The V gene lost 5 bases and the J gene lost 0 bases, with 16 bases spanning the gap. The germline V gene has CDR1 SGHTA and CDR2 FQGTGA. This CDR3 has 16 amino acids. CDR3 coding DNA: TGTGCCAGCAGCGCCGAGGGCAGGGGAGCTAACTATGGCTACACCTTC. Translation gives CASSAEGRGANYGYTF.

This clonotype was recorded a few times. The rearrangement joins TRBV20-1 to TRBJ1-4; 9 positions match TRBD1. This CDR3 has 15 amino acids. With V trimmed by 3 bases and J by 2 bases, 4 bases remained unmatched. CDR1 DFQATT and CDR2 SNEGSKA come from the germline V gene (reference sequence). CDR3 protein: CSARLTGGTNEKLFF. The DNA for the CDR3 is TGCAGTGCTAGGCTTACAGGGGGCACTAATGAAAAACTGTTTTTT.

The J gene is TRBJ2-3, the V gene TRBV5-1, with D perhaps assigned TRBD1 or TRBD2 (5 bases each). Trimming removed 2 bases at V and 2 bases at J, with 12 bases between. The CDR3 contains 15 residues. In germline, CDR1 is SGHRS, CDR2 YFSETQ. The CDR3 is CASSLEGRFTDTQYF. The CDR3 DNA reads TGCGCCAGCAGCTTAGAGGGGCGATTCACAGATACGCAGTATTTT.

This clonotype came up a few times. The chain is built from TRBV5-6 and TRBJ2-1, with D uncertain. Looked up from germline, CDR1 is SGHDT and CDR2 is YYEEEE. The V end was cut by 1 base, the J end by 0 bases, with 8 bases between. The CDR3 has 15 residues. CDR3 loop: CASSLPPSSYNEQFF. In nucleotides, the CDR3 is TGTGCCAGCAGCTTGCCTCCTAGCTCCTACAATGAGCAGTTCTTC.

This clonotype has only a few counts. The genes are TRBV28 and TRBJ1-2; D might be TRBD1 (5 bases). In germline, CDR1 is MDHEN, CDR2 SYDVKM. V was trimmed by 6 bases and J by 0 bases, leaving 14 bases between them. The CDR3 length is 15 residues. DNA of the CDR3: TGTGCCAGCAGCCCCTTGCGGGGGACTAACTATGGCTACACCTTC. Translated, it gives CASSPLRGTNYGYTF.

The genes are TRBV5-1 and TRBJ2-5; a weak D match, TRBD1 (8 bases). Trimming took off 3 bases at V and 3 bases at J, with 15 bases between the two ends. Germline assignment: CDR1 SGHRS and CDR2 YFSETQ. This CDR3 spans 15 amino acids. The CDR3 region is CASSWTTGGEETQYF. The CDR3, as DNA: TGCGCCAGCAGCTGGACTACAGGGGGGGAAGAGACCCAGTACTTC.

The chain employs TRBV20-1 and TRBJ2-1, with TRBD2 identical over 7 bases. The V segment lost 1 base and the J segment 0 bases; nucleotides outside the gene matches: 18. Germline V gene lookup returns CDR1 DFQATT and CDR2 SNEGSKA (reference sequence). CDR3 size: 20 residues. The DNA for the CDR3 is TGCAGTGCTAGAGTATACCGACGGGCTAGCGGCTCGTACTCCTACAATGAGCAGTTCTTC. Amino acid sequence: CSARVYRRASGSYSYNEQFF.

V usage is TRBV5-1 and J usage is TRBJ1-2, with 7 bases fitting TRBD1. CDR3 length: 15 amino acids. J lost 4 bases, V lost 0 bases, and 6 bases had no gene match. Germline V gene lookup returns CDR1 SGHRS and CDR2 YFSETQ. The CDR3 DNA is TGCGCCAGCAGCTTGGAGTCAGGGGGAACCTATGGCTACACCTTC. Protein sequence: CASSLESGGTYGYTF. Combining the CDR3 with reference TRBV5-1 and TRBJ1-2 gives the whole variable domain KAGVTQTPRYLIKTRGQQVTLSCSPISGHRSVSWYQQTPGQGLQFLFEYFSETQRNKGNFPGRFSGRQFSNSRSEMNVSTLELGDSALYLCASSLESGGTYGYTFGSGTRLTVV.

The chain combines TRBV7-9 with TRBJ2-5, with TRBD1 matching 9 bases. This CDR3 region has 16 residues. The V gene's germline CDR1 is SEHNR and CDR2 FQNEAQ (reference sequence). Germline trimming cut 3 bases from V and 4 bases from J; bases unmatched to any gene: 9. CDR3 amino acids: CASSLIAGQGGETQYF. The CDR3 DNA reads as TGTGCCAGCAGCTTGATCGCGGGACAGGGTGGAGAGACCCAGTACTTC.

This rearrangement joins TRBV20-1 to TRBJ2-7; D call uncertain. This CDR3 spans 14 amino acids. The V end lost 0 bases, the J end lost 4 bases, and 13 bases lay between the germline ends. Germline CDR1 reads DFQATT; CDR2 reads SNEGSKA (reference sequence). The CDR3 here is CSARDRLSEYEQYF. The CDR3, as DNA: TGCAGTGCTAGAGATCGTTTGTCGGAATACGAGCAGTACTTC.

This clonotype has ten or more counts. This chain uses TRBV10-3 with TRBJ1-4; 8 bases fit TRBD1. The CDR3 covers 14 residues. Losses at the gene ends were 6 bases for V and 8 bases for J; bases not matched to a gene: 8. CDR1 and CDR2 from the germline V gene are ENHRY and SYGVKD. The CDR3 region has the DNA TGTGCCATCAGGGAGACAGGGGAGGAAGAAAAACTGTTTTTT. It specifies CAIRETGEEEKLFF.

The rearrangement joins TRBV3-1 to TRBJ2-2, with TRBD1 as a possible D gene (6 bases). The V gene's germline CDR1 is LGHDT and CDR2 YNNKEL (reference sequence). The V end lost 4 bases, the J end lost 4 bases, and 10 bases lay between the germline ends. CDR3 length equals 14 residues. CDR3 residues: CASSRGGITGELFF. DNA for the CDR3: TGTGCCAGCAGCCGTGGGGGCATCACCGGGGAGCTGTTTTTT.